A selection of T cell receptor beta chains follows, all from one sample in a study of CXCR3-negative and CXCR3-positive naive CD8 T cells. Using the 5' RACE reads, TCRdb records one entry per CDR3 protein without DNA. The sample holds 75,000 to 100,000 distinct CDR3 sequences. The sequenced sample was naive CXCR3+ CD8+ T cells from blood. These receptor sequences come from a human donor in good health. Some clones in this sample may be carry-over from other donors' samples. The CDR3 runs from the conserved cysteine through the conserved F or W.

v_call	j_call	cdr3_length	cdr3_aa
TRBV7-2	TRBJ2-1	13	CASSRGGLDEQFF
TRBV5-1	TRBJ2-7	12	CASSWTGSEQYF
TRBV27	TRBJ2-5	14	CASSSWEAQETQYF
TRBV27	TRBJ2-1	12	CAAGGPYNEQFF
TRBV27	TRBJ2-3	15	CASSLGDSRTDTQYF
TRBV20-1	TRBJ2-7	12	CSERSHSYEQYF
TRBV29-1	TRBJ2-7	13	CSVDPETDYEQYF
TRBV20-1	TRBJ1-1	14	CSARPTNQGAEAFF
TRBV25-1	TRBJ2-1	20	CASSEYFRSSGSSSGNEQFF
TRBV4-3	TRBJ2-2	17	CASSQEYRTSGTGELFF
TRBV29-1	TRBJ2-3	17	CSKKGVWLAGGPDTQYF
TRBV7-9	TRBJ1-2	14	CASSLLWINYGYTF
TRBV18	TRBJ2-1	16	CASSPETGANYNEQFF
TRBV5-5	TRBJ2-2	18	CASSFVLEVGRKSRELFF
TRBV12-3/TRBV12-4	TRBJ2-1	13	CASSSAGLGEQFF
TRBV7-2	TRBJ2-1	14	CASSPGLENNEQFF
TRBV24-1	TRBJ2-5	13	CATSHDSQETQYF
TRBV7-2	TRBJ2-2	14	CASSSHTGAGELFF
TRBV12-3/TRBV12-4	TRBJ1-2	13	CASSPGSRYGYTF
TRBV6-2/TRBV6-3	TRBJ2-7	13	CATSRADQDEQYF
TRBV21-1	TRBJ2-7	14	CASSDQGNSREQYF
TRBV5-1	TRBJ1-2	14	CASSLGGENYGYTF